Each of the 21 T cell receptor beta chains below was sequenced from the same sample in a study of blood T cells in healthy people across ages (dated by TCRdb to 2014 to 2015). Library preparation was by 5' RACE. The second PCR ran for roughly 7 to 12 cycles and used a J-beta primer mix along with a sample-barcoded 5' primer. TCRdb took the public reads, trimmed them with fastp at Q25, ran MiXCR for clone calling and kept in-frame beta chains. Duplicate CDR3 protein sequences are folded into a single record with the most common DNA and genes. Counted in this sample were approximately 1,700,000 distinct CDR3 sequences; approximately 39% of them appeared once. Roughly 23% of the sample is taken by the ten largest. Sequencing input: blood. The receptors originated from a human donor in good health.

This clonotype was detected a few times. The V gene is TRBV29-1, the J gene TRBJ1-5; D is unresolved. Trimming took 5 bases from V and 3 from J, leaving 8 bases between them. Germline CDR1 SQVTM, CDR2 ANQGSEA. The CDR3 covers 12 residues. CDR3 DNA sequence: TGCAGCGTTTTAGGGCCCAATCAGCCCCAGCATTTT. This codes for CSVLGPNQPQHF.

This clonotype appeared a single time. The gene calls are TRBV10-3 and TRBJ1-1; no clear D. This CDR3 is 14 amino acids long. V lost 4 bases and J 1 base, leaving 10 bases between the germline ends. Germline CDR1 is ENHRY and CDR2 is SYGVKD. The CDR3 protein is CAISGSPANTEAFF. As DNA, the CDR3 is TGTGCCATCAGTGGCAGCCCCGCGAACACTGAAGCTTTCTTT.

A single count supports this clonotype. A much larger clone differs by one base, so this may be a read error. This sequence joins TRBV5-6 and TRBJ1-2; possible D gene TRBD1, 5 bases. Germline V gene sequence: CDR1 SGHDT, CDR2 YYEEEE. The CDR3 extends over 13 amino acids. This chain's CDR3 is CASSLDRSYDYTF. The CDR3 DNA is TGTGCCAGCAGCTTGGACAGGTCCTATGACTACACCTTC.

This clonotype was detected ten times or more. The rearrangement uses TRBV5-1 and TRBJ1-2, with a tentative D call TRBD1 (5 bases). V was clipped by 0 bases and J by 4 bases, with 10 bases between them. Germline V lookup: CDR1 SGHRS, CDR2 YFSETQ. CDR3 length: 14 residues. The CDR3 spells CASSLDTGPYGYTF. Written as DNA, the CDR3 is TGCGCCAGCAGCTTGGACACGGGGCCCTATGGCTACACCTTC.

The chain links TRBV14 to TRBJ2-5; TRBD1 matches 7 bases. Germline V gene lookup returns CDR1 SGHDN and CDR2 FVKESK. This CDR3 has 15 residues. V lost 4 bases to trimming and J lost 5 bases; unmatched junction nucleotides: 10. The CDR3 DNA follows: TGTGCCAGCAGCCGAGAGGGGGCGGAGCGGGAGACCCAGTACTTC. Its protein product is CASSREGAERETQYF.

There are a few counts of this clonotype. This chain uses TRBV10-3 with TRBJ2-7; D ambiguous. Germline V gene data show CDR1 as ENHRY and CDR2 as SYGVKD. The ends were cut back, 11 bases at V and 3 bases at J, with 14 bases in the middle. The CDR3 runs 12 residues. The CDR3 sequence is CAASGSSYEQYF. CDR3 sequence (DNA): TGTGCCGCCTCCGGGTCTAGCTACGAGCAGTACTTC.

A note on this clonotype: A much more abundant neighbour one base away suggests this may be a read error. The chain has TRBV6-5 and TRBJ2-3; D gene uncertain. The CDR3 runs to 14 residues. Germline V gene lookup returns CDR1 MNHEY and CDR2 SVGAGI. The chain's CDR3 is CTSSYRGGTDTQYF. In DNA form, the CDR3 reads TGTACCAGCAGTTACCGTGGCGGCACAGATACGCAGTATTTT.

This clonotype was observed at least ten times. The V and J genes are TRBV28 and TRBJ2-7; D ambiguous. CDR1 is MDHEN and CDR2 is SYDVKM in the germline V gene. With 5 bases removed from V and 5 bases from J, the gap between germline ends came to 7 bases. The CDR3 is 11 amino acids. Here the CDR3 DNA reads TGTGCCAGCAGTCGCGCTAACGAGCAGTACTTC. Protein sequence: CASSRANEQYF.

This chain links TRBV20-1 with TRBJ2-1; 9 nucleotides line up with TRBD1. V was clipped by 5 bases and J by 1 base; unmatched bases: 9. Germline CDR1 is DFQATT and CDR2 is SNEGSKA (reference sequence). This CDR3 is 16 amino acids long. The CDR3 sequence: CSAWDREDRSYNEQFF. The DNA for the CDR3 is TGCAGTGCTTGGGACAGGGAAGACAGGTCCTACAATGAGCAGTTCTTC.

Regarding this clonotype: A read error is possible here, since a much larger clone lies one base away. The V call is TRBV7-2, the J call TRBJ2-4, with D hard to call. Per the germline V gene, CDR1 is SGHTA and CDR2 is FQGNSA. Trimming took off 1 base at V and 13 bases at J, with 20 bases between the two ends. The CDR3 loop spans 15 amino acids. CDR3 residues: CASSLGSYALAGQYF. The DNA of the CDR3 is TGTGCCAGCAGCTTAGGGAGTTATGCTCTTGCCGGGCAGTACTTC.

The CDR3 sequence is CASSMGTAFGTDTQYF. In DNA form, the CDR3 reads TGTGCCAGCAGTATGGGTACAGCCTTTGGCACAGATACGCAGTATTTT. V and J are TRBV6-2 or TRBV6-3 and TRBJ2-3; no definite D call. Germline V lookup: CDR1 MNHEY, CDR2 SVGEGT. The CDR3 runs to 16 residues. Deletions cut 5 bases from V and 1 base from J, with 16 bases between.

CDR3 sequence reads: CASTRTGNLQETQYF. The CDR3 region has the DNA TGTGCCAGCACTAGAACAGGGAACCTCCAAGAGACCCAGTACTTC. V gene TRBV12-3 or TRBV12-4 combines with J gene TRBJ2-5, with D possibly being TRBD1 (6 bases). V was cut by 7 bases and J by 1 base, with 16 bases left in between. The CDR3 is 15 residues long.

V and J are TRBV14 and TRBJ2-5; tentative D call: TRBD2 (5 bases). This CDR3 is built from 14 residues. Germline V lookup: CDR1 SGHDN, CDR2 FVKESK. The ends were cut back, 0 bases at V and 5 bases at J, with 10 bases in the middle. For the CDR3, the DNA is TGTGCCAGCAGCCAAGATCGGACGGGGGAGACCCAGTACTTC. Amino acid sequence: CASSQDRTGETQYF.

The chain joins TRBV15 to TRBJ1-4, with D hard to call. Germline values: CDR1 LNHNV, CDR2 YYDKDF (reference sequence). The V gene lost 0 bases and the J gene lost 8 bases, with 4 bases spanning the gap. This CDR3 has 12 amino acids. The CDR3 here is CATSRDQEKLFF. The CDR3 DNA reads TGTGCCACCAGCAGAGATCAGGAAAAACTGTTTTTT.

The chain recombines TRBV13 with TRBJ1-2; 8 positions agree with TRBD1. V lost 10 bases to trimming and J lost 6 bases; unmatched junction nucleotides: 10. The CDR3 covers 13 residues. Per the germline V gene, CDR1 is PRHDT and CDR2 is FYEKMQ (reference sequence). Written as DNA, the CDR3 is TGTGCCACTCACGGACAGGGTCCGGATGGCTACACCTTC. It yields the protein CATHGQGPDGYTF.

The V and J genes are TRBV2 and TRBJ1-2, with TRBD1 matching 9 bases. J gave up 8 bases and V 6 bases, and 10 bases lay outside the gene matches. Germline loops: CDR1 SNHLY, CDR2 FYNNEI. The length of the CDR3 is 14 residues. The CDR3 nucleotides read TGTGCCAGCAGCCAGGACAGGGGAGTACGAGGCTACACCTTC. It translates to CASSQDRGVRGYTF.

The genes are TRBV29-1 and TRBJ2-1, with D uncertain. CDR1 is SQVTM and CDR2 is ANQGSEA in the germline V gene. The CDR3 contains 13 residues. Trimming removed 0 bases from V and 7 bases from J, with 10 bases in between. CDR3 residues: CSVEDLKRNEQFF. CDR3 nucleotides: TGCAGCGTTGAAGATCTTAAGAGAAATGAGCAGTTCTTC.

The chain is built from TRBV20-1 and TRBJ2-3, with D possibly TRBD2 on 6 matching bases. This CDR3 contains 14 residues. CDR1 is DFQATT and CDR2 is SNEGSKA in the germline V gene (reference sequence). The ends were cut back, 2 bases at V and 2 bases at J, with 11 bases in the middle. As DNA, the CDR3 is TGCAGTGCTAGACGCCCTAGCGCCACAGATACGCAGTATTTT. This codes for CSARRPSATDTQYF.

This clonotype was seen a single time. The chain joins TRBV5-1 to TRBJ1-2, with D tentatively TRBD1 (5 bases). V was trimmed by 4 bases and J by 6 bases, leaving 16 bases between them. This CDR3 comprises 14 residues. The germline V gene has CDR1 SGHRS and CDR2 YFSETQ. CDR3 in DNA: TGCGCCAGCAGCGGGGGGGTGGCAACTAATGGCTACACCTTC. Translating it yields CASSGGVATNGYTF.

This clonotype turned up a few times. The J gene is TRBJ2-7, the V gene TRBV4-3, with D possibly matching TRBD2 (6 bases). V dropped 5 bases and J dropped 3 bases, with 17 bases sitting between them. Germline assignment: CDR1 LGHNA and CDR2 YSLEER. This CDR3 has 15 amino acids. The chain's CDR3 is CASSDKRADIYEQYF. CDR3 coding DNA: TGCGCCAGCAGCGACAAGCGGGCAGATATCTACGAGCAGTACTTC.

The rearrangement links TRBV7-8 to TRBJ1-2; maybe TRBD1 (5 bases). Germline-derived CDR1 and CDR2 are SGHVS and FQNEAQ. The CDR3 has 16 residues. V was clipped by 5 bases and J by 4 bases, with 20 bases between them. The CDR3 protein is CASSQYPGGEGYGYTF. CDR3 bases: TGTGCCAGCAGCCAATACCCTGGGGGGGAGGGCTATGGCTACACCTTC.